The T cell receptor (beta chain) described here comes from a study of OX40 agonist ivuxolimab in advanced cancers. The study in broad terms: Ivuxolimab was a fully human IgG2 agonistic monoclonal antibody targeting the costimulatory receptor OX40 (CD134). Intravenous ivuxolimab was administered to patients every 2 weeks at six dose levels: 0.01, 0.1, 0.3, 1.5, 3 and 10 mg/kg. Of the approximately 53 patients in dose escalation, about 20 had hepatocellular carcinoma, some 15 had melanoma, 9 had renal cell carcinoma and 9 had head and neck cancer. Prior anti-PD-1, anti-PD-L1 or anti-CTLA-4 therapy was permitted, and checkpoint inhibitors had been received by roughly two fifths of dose-escalation patients. Three dose-escalation patients achieved partial responses, one with hepatocellular carcinoma and two with cutaneous melanoma. The paper describes the monotherapy dose-escalation part (N of about 55 patients) of the phase I trial of ivuxolimab. In the dose-escalation cohort, 75% to 90% of patients were male, and the mean age was 60 years with a range of roughly 20 to 80. The purpose of peripheral TCRbeta sequencing was to test whether ivuxolimab changed TCR sequence diversity and led to clonal T-cell expansion. What the work shows at the level of the full study, not this receptor alone: At doses of 0.1 to 3.0 mg/kg, clonal expansion of both CD4+ and CD8+ T cells in blood was seen between baseline and week 6. Low levels of normalized T-cell clonal expansion were also seen in some patients who did not respond. On average, CD8+ T cells showed more expanded clones than CD4+ T cells after ivuxolimab. The antigen specificity of the peripheral T cells that underwent clonal expansion was not determined. In partial responders in the 0.1-3.0 mg/kg groups, normalized peripheral clonal expansion was found to be among the lowest, especially among CD8+ T cells.

This clone was seen just once. Which antigen it targets is not known. No per-base quality is available; no much larger clone lies one base away. Patients with a history of autoimmune disease or receiving systemic immunosuppression were excluded from the trial. Peripheral blood for TCR sequencing was collected from all dose cohorts at baseline, on cycle 4 day 1, and on cycle 7 day 1. The samples were drawn from a first-in-human, open-label, multicenter phase I dose-escalation trial of ivuxolimab. Adults with locally advanced or metastatic melanoma, renal cell, hepatocellular, or head and neck squamous cell carcinoma were enrolled in the trial. Before TCR sequencing, CD4+ and CD8+ T cells were separately sorted from peripheral blood. For sequencing of the TCRbeta CDR3 region, genomic DNA was extracted from the sorted cells. The immunoSEQ Assay was used for sequencing of TCRbeta CDR3 regions. TCRdb holds this immuneACCESS table with in-frame rearrangements only. Some clones are missing; in checked studies, unresolved V genes explain under half, and the rest has no known cause. Recorded for this sample are 15,000 or so clones; roughly 76% of them occurred a single time. The ten largest account for about 15% of the sample.

V trim: 4 bases; J trim: 7 bases; unmatched bases: 7. The CDR3 goes from the cysteine to the phenylalanine over 14 residues. Of all the DNA, just the CDR3 is kept, 42 bases in frame from base 1. Looking up the germline V gene yields CDR1 SGDLS and CDR2 YYNGEE. The receptor chain draws on TRBV9 and TRBJ2-1, with TRBD2 matching 8 junction bases. This clonotype was sampled from an adult with an advanced solid tumor such as melanoma, head and neck, liver or kidney cancer. Material: CD4+ or CD8+ T cells sorted from blood, obtained in a trial of the OX40 agonist ivuxolimab. Here the CDR3 is given as CASSWGGGRNEQFF. At the DNA level, the sequence is TGTGCCAGCAGCTGGGGCGGGGGGCGGAATGAGCAGTTCTTC.